Below are 32 T cell receptor beta chains sequenced from a single sample in a study of cytomegalovirus exposure and HLA in healthy donors. PCR employed 60 Vbeta and 13 Jbeta primers. The assay was immunoSEQ multiplex PCR, and TCRdb's table has in-frame clones only and misses some. The sample includes 83,000 or so clones, around 76% of them seen just once. The sample taken for sequencing was PBMCs. All receptors derive from a man aged 25-45 years in good health and CMV-seropositive.

The J gene is TRBJ2-7, the V gene TRBV7-9, with 9 bases fitting TRBD1. Germline-derived CDR1 and CDR2 are SEHNR and FQNEAQ (reference sequence). The V and J ends lost 1 base and 6 bases, in that order; junction bases with no gene match: 7. The CDR3 totals 15 residues. CDR3: CASSLGAGQGPEQYF. The CDR3, as DNA: TGTGCCAGCAGCTTAGGGGCGGGACAGGGCCCCGAGCAGTACTTC.

This clone was seen a handful of times. V gene TRBV4-1 combines with J gene TRBJ1-6; D not resolved. Looked up from germline, CDR1 is MGHRA and CDR2 is YSYEKL. Trimming took 3 bases from V and 9 from J, leaving 12 bases between them. The CDR3 length is 14 residues. The DNA of the CDR3 is TGCGCCAGCAGCCAGGGGAGTTCGATTTCACCCCTCCACTTT. Protein sequence: CASSQGSSISPLHF.

This clone was detected only a few times. The rearrangement uses TRBV11-3 and TRBJ2-5; the match to TRBD2 covers 8 bases. The V gene's germline CDR1 is SGHNT and CDR2 YENEEA. Trimming removed 5 bases from V and 5 bases from J; junction bases left unmatched: 7. The length of the CDR3 is 14 residues. The CDR3: CASSAGGPGETQYF. In nucleotides, the CDR3 is TGTGCCAGCAGCGCGGGGGGTCCCGGGGAGACCCAGTACTTC.

V gene TRBV2 combines with J gene TRBJ1-5; D may be TRBD1 (5 bases). The CDR3 totals 18 residues. V lost 5 bases and J 1 base, leaving 21 bases between the germline ends. The germline gives CDR1 SNHLY, CDR2 FYNNEI. As DNA, the CDR3 is TGTGCCAGCAGTACTAGCGGGACTCGGGGGTGGAGCAATCAGCCCCAGCATTTT. Its translation: CASSTSGTRGWSNQPQHF.

The chain couples TRBV27 to TRBJ2-5; 7 nucleotides line up with TRBD2. Germline loops: CDR1 MNHEY, CDR2 SMNVEV (reference sequence). The CDR3 contains 14 residues. V gave up 5 bases and J gave up 6 bases; unmatched junction bases: 9. The CDR3: CASSPSAGRKTQYF. Written as DNA, the CDR3 is TGTGCCAGCAGTCCCTCAGCGGGGAGGAAGACCCAGTACTTC.

The chain couples TRBV5-1 to TRBJ2-5; 11 nucleotides align to TRBD1. The CDR3 covers 15 residues. Trimming took 4 bases from V and 1 from J; bases not matched to a gene: 3. The V gene's germline CDR1 is SGHRS and CDR2 YFSETQ. This CDR3 is CASSPGTGGQETQYF. CDR3 nucleotides: TGCGCCAGCAGCCCAGGGACAGGGGGCCAAGAGACCCAGTACTTC.

The chain recombines TRBV4-3 with TRBJ1-1; perhaps TRBD1 as D (5 bases). The CDR3 is made up of 11 amino acids. Germline values: CDR1 LGHNA, CDR2 YSLEER. The germline V and J ends were trimmed by 4 bases and 7 bases, with 7 bases remaining between them. CDR3 in DNA: TGCGCCAGCAGCCCGGGGGGTGAAGCTTTCTTT. Its translation: CASSPGGEAFF.

The gene calls are TRBV5-8 and TRBJ2-5; D ambiguous. The J call may be incorrect, as the DNA end agrees better with TRBJ2-7. Germline V gene lookup returns CDR1 SGHTS and CDR2 YDEGEE. This CDR3 has 16 residues. The CDR3 spells CASSLAEWSNSYEQYF. The CDR3 nucleotides are TGTGCCAGCAGCTTGGCCGAATGGAGTAATTCCTACGAGCAGTACTTC.

This clone appeared a single time. The V and J genes are TRBV7-9 and TRBJ2-1; a possible D gene is TRBD1 (7 bases). Between the trimmed V and J ends, which lost 3 bases and 6 bases, there was a span of 12 bases. The germline V gene has CDR1 SEHNR and CDR2 FQNEAQ (reference sequence). The length of the CDR3 is 14 residues. CDR3 in amino acids: CASSFTGDSNEQFF. As DNA, the CDR3 is TGTGCCAGCAGCTTCACGGGGGACAGCAATGAGCAGTTCTTC.

The rearrangement joins TRBV30 to TRBJ2-3, with 9 nucleotides matching TRBD2. The CDR3 spans 14 residues. Losses at the gene ends were 4 bases for V and 4 bases for J; bases not matched to a gene: 6. Germline lookup yields CDR1 GTSNPN and CDR2 SVGIG (reference sequence). CDR3 bases: TGTGCCTGGACGGTGCGGGGGGGGTCAGATACGCAGTATTTT. As protein: CAWTVRGGSDTQYF.

This clone was counted a few times. The CDR3 here is CASSKGYSGQETQYF. The CDR3 DNA follows: TGTGCCAGTAGTAAAGGATACTCAGGTCAAGAGACCCAGTACTTC. The V gene is TRBV19, the J gene TRBJ2-5, with D uncertain. The CDR3 is 15 amino acids. With 4 bases removed from V and 2 bases from J, the gap between germline ends came to 14 bases. Per the germline V gene, CDR1 is LNHDA and CDR2 is SQIVND (reference sequence).

The chain combines TRBV5-4 with TRBJ2-3; TRBD2 aligns across 7 bases. The V segment lost 1 base and the J segment 1 base; nucleotides outside the gene matches: 3. The CDR3 is 15 residues long. From germline, CDR1 is SGHNT and CDR2 YYREEE (reference sequence). CDR3 in DNA: TGTGCCAGCAGCTTGTTCCTAGCGGGCACAGATACGCAGTATTTT. This sequence encodes CASSLFLAGTDTQYF. Filled out from reference TRBV5-4 and TRBJ2-3, the complete variable domain reads ETGVTQSPTHLIKTRGQQVTLRCSSQSGHNTVSWYQQALGQGPQFIFQYYREEENGRGNFPPRFSGLQFPNYSSELNVNALELDDSALYLCASSLFLAGTDTQYFGPGTRLTVL.

This clone has just one count. The junction and the germline gene differ at one end; a read error may be behind it. Other DNA sequences in this specimen translate into the identical CDR3. This sequence joins TRBV30 and TRBJ1-4, with D possibly being TRBD1 (5 bases). This CDR3 contains 15 residues. The germline CDR1 and CDR2 sequences are GTSNPN and SVGIG (reference sequence). CDR3 DNA sequence: TGTGCCTGGAGTGTACTTGGGGCGTTTAATGAGAAACTGTTTTTT. Translation: CAWSVLGAFNEKLFF.

CDR3 residues: CASSLAKGGDWETQYF. The CDR3 nucleotides are TGCGCCAGCAGCTTGGCCAAAGGGGGTGATTGGGAGACCCAGTACTTC. This sequence joins TRBV5-1 and TRBJ2-5; D might be TRBD1 (6 bases). The length of the CDR3 is 16 residues. The germline V and J ends were trimmed by 0 bases and 5 bases, with 17 bases remaining between them. Germline assignment: CDR1 SGHRS and CDR2 YFSETQ.

The genes are TRBV6-5 and TRBJ2-7, with D tentatively TRBD2 (5 bases). V was cut by 8 bases and J by 2 bases, with 7 bases left in between. CDR3 size: 11 residues. Germline V gene sequence: CDR1 MNHEY, CDR2 SVGAGI. The DNA for the CDR3 is TGTGCCAGCGGGGAGACCTACGAGCAGTACTTC. Amino acids: CASGETYEQYF.

The chain combines TRBV5-5 with TRBJ1-2, with no clear D. Germline CDR1 and CDR2: SGHKS and YYEKEE (reference sequence). Trimming pared 1 base from V and 3 bases from J, leaving 10 bases between. The CDR3 is 14 amino acids. The CDR3, as DNA: TGTGCCAGCAGCTTGTGGGAGGGAGACTATGGCTACACCTTC. Its protein product is CASSLWEGDYGYTF.

A note on this clone: Sequence at one end of the junction differs from germline and may be a read error. This chain uses TRBV7-9 with TRBJ2-4; D ambiguous. The germline V gene encodes CDR1 SEHNR and CDR2 FQNEAQ (reference sequence). The CDR3 totals 15 residues. The CDR3 region is CSSSLEIVAKNIQYF. In DNA, the CDR3 is TGTTCCAGCAGCTTAGAGATAGTAGCCAAAAACATTCAGTACTTC.

The chain joins TRBV7-2 to TRBJ2-5, with unresolved D. The end of the DNA aligns better with TRBJ2-7, so the J call may be wrong. The CDR3 has 14 amino acids. Germline V lookup: CDR1 SGHTA, CDR2 FQGNSA. The DNA for the CDR3 is TGTGCCAGCAGCTCCCCGTATAATAACTACGAGCAGTACTTC. Its protein is CASSSPYNNYEQYF.

V gene TRBV6-6 combines with J gene TRBJ1-3, with D possibly matching TRBD1 (6 bases). CDR3 length: 13 residues. Trimming took 5 bases from V and 6 from J, leaving 11 bases between them. Germline V gene lookup returns CDR1 MNHNY and CDR2 SVGAGI (reference sequence). The CDR3 sequence is CASSPRQENTIYF. DNA of the CDR3: TGTGCCAGCAGTCCCCGACAGGAAAACACCATATATTTT.

The chain couples TRBV13 to TRBJ1-4; no firm D call. Trimming removed 2 bases at V and 7 bases at J, with 17 bases between. CDR3 length: 16 residues. The germline CDR1 and CDR2 sequences are PRHDT and FYEKMQ (reference sequence). CDR3 amino acids: CASSLSGWQAVEKLFF. CDR3 coding DNA: TGTGCCAGCAGCTTATCAGGTTGGCAAGCGGTTGAAAAACTGTTTTTT. Together with reference TRBV13 and TRBJ1-4, the CDR3 gives the full variable domain: AAGVIQSPRHLIKEKRETATLKCYPIPRHDTVYWYQQGPGQDPQFLISFYEKMQSDKGSIPDRFSAQQFSDYHSELNMSSLELGDSALYFCASSLSGWQAVEKLFFGSGTQLSVL.

This chain joins TRBV30 and TRBJ1-6; a weak D match, TRBD1 (6 bases). The V end lost 4 bases, the J end lost 7 bases, and 11 bases lay between the germline ends. The CDR3 has 13 amino acids. CDR1 is GTSNPN and CDR2 is SVGIG in the germline V gene (reference sequence). The CDR3 is CAWNRDTNSPLHF. The CDR3 DNA sequence: TGTGCCTGGAACCGGGACACAAATTCACCCCTCCACTTT.

The chain links TRBV11-2 to TRBJ1-5; D not certain. Germline CDR1 SGHAT, CDR2 FQNNGV. The CDR3 runs to 15 residues. Deletions cut 0 bases from V and 2 bases from J, with 8 bases between. The CDR3 reads CASSLEGGGNQPQHF. The CDR3 DNA follows: TGTGCCAGCAGCTTAGAAGGCGGAGGCAATCAGCCCCAGCATTTT.

The chain is built from TRBV30 and TRBJ1-6; D may be TRBD1 (5 bases). CDR1 is GTSNPN and CDR2 is SVGIG in the germline V gene (reference sequence). Trimming took 2 bases from V and 7 from J, leaving 9 bases between them. This CDR3 spans 13 amino acids. The CDR3 DNA reads as TGTGCCTGGAGTTGGGACTCAAATTCACCCCTCCACTTT. Translating gives CAWSWDSNSPLHF.

This chain links TRBV27 with TRBJ2-2, with 8 bases lining up with TRBD2. Germline trimming cut 3 bases from V and 4 bases from J; bases unmatched to any gene: 10. The CDR3 spans 17 residues. The germline CDR1 and CDR2 sequences are MNHEY and SMNVEV (reference sequence). DNA for the CDR3: TGTGCCAGCAGTTTTAGGGCCCGGACTAGCTCCACCGGGGAGCTGTTTTTT. This gives the protein CASSFRARTSSTGELFF.

On this clone: At one of its ends the junction is not consistent with the germline gene, which may arise from a read error. In DNA form, the CDR3 reads TGTTCCAGCAGCTCAGCGGGACAGGGGGCTGGCAATCAGCCCCAGCATTTT. It yields the protein CSSSSAGQGAGNQPQHF. This sequence joins TRBV7-9 and TRBJ1-5; 12 bases match TRBD1. The germline gives CDR1 SEHNR, CDR2 FQNEAQ (reference sequence). The length of the CDR3 is 17 residues.

The chain uses TRBV7-2 and TRBJ2-5, with a weak D call TRBD2 (5 bases). The V end lost 8 bases, the J end lost 2 bases, and 12 bases lay between the germline ends. Germline V gene lookup returns CDR1 SGHTA and CDR2 FQGNSA. The CDR3 runs 13 residues. The CDR3 bases are TGTGCCAGCGAACGGGGTAGTCAAGAGACCCAGTACTTC. It yields the protein CASERGSQETQYF.

This chain connects TRBV2 to TRBJ1-1, with 11 bases that match TRBD1. The V gene end was trimmed by 2 bases and the J gene end by 6 bases; junction bases not matched to a gene: 14. Germline CDR1 reads SNHLY; CDR2 reads FYNNEI. The CDR3 covers 18 residues. The CDR3 loop is CASSERFGGLGQGAEAFF. In DNA form, the CDR3 reads TGTGCCAGCAGTGAACGTTTCGGGGGTTTGGGACAGGGGGCTGAAGCTTTCTTT. The whole variable domain, filled in from reference TRBV2 and TRBJ1-1, reads EPEVTQTPSHQVTQMGQEVILRCVPISNHLYFYWYRQILGQKVEFLVSFYNNEISEKSEIFDDQFSVERPDGSNFTLKIRSTKLEDSAMYFCASSERFGGLGQGAEAFFGQGTRLTVV.

This clone was picked up one time. The rearrangement links TRBV28 to TRBJ2-7, with D hard to call. CDR1 MDHEN and CDR2 SYDVKM come from the germline V gene. Deletions cut 6 bases from V and 3 bases from J, with 9 bases between. The CDR3 totals 12 residues. Here the CDR3 reads CASSLTYYEQYF. The DNA of the CDR3 is TGTGCCAGCAGCCTGACATACTACGAGCAGTACTTC.

The chain combines TRBV7-9 with TRBJ2-5, with 11 bases that match TRBD2. The J call may be in error: the DNA end matches TRBJ2-7 better. Germline V gives CDR1 SEHNR, CDR2 FQNEAQ (reference sequence). The CDR3 extends over 15 amino acids. The CDR3 here is CASSSLAGGTLEQYF. CDR3 nucleotide sequence: TGTGCCAGCAGCTCCTTAGCGGGGGGGACCCTCGAGCAGTACTTC.

The chain employs TRBV10-3 and TRBJ1-2; 9 bases line up with TRBD1. The CDR3 is 16 residues long. Germline-derived CDR1 and CDR2 are ENHRY and SYGVKD. V shed 3 bases and J 4 bases; nucleotides not matched to a gene: 9. The CDR3 here is CAISDLNRGPSYGYTF. CDR3 sequence (DNA): TGTGCCATCAGTGATCTGAACAGGGGGCCAAGCTATGGCTACACCTTC.

The rearrangement links TRBV6-5 to TRBJ2-7; the D is unclear. Between the trimmed V and J ends, which lost 5 bases and 0 bases, there was a span of 11 bases. This CDR3 is built from 14 residues. The V gene's germline CDR1 is MNHEY and CDR2 SVGAGI. The CDR3 region is CASSVGFSSYEQYF. CDR3 DNA: TGTGCCAGCAGTGTCGGGTTCAGCTCCTACGAGCAGTACTTC.

This chain links TRBV7-6 with TRBJ1-1; no clear D. CDR3 length: 15 residues. Germline CDR1 SGHVS, CDR2 FNYEAQ. Trimming shortened V by 1 base and J by 7 bases, and 16 bases separated the two germline ends. CDR3 DNA: TGTGCCAGCAGCTTAGTAGTGGTGGGCCCCATTGAAGCTTTCTTT. Translation: CASSLVVVGPIEAFF.